This T cell receptor beta chain was recovered during a study of cytomegalovirus exposure and HLA in healthy donors. Study-wide points: The authors listed some 150 TCR beta chains as cytomegalovirus-associated.

This CDR3 contains 18 residues. Trimming pared 3 bases from V and 3 bases from J, leaving 18 bases between. Germline V lookup: CDR1 MDHEN, CDR2 SYDVKM. A note on this clone: The antigen is unknown.

Profiling relied on immunoSEQ multiplex PCR, and the TCRdb table lists in-frame clones only, not all of them. The table includes 120,000 or so clones, approximately 90% detected once. The receptor's source is a woman under 30 in good health and CMV-seronegative. The specimen was PBMCs. The V and J genes are TRBV28 and TRBJ1-6; a weak D match, TRBD1 (5 bases). The CDR3 nucleotides read TGTGCCAGCAGTTTCTTGTCTGGGGGGGATGGCTATAATTCACCCCTCCACTTT. This gives the protein CASSFLSGGDGYNSPLHF.